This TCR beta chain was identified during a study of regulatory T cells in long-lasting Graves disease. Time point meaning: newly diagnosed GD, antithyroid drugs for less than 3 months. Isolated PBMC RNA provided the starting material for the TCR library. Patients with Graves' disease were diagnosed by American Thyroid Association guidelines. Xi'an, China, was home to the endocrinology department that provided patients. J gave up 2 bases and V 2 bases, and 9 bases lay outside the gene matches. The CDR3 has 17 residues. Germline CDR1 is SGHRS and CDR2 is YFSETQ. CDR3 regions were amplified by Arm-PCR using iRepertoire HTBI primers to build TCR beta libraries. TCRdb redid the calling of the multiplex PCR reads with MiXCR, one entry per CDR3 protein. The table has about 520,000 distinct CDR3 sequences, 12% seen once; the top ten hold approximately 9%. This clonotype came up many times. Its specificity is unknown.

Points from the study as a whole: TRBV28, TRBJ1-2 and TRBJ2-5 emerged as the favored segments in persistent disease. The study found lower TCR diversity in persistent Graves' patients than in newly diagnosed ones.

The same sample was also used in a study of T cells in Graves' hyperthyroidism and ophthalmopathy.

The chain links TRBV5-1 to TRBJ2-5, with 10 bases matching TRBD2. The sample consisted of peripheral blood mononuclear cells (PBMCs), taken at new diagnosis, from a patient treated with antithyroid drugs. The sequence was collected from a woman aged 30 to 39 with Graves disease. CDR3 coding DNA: TGCGCCAGCAGCTTAGGACTAGCGGAGGGGGGACAAGAGACCCAGTACTTC. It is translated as CASSLGLAEGGQETQYF.